A single sample gave rise to the 7 T cell receptor beta chains below, sequenced in a study of blood T cell repertoires in COVID-19. The repertoire was sequenced with immunoSEQ multiplex PCR; TCRdb's copy has only in-frame clones and lacks some. Here the sample spans 150,000 to 200,000 clones, just over 85% being singletons. Sequenced input: peripheral blood. The receptor set was obtained from a man aged 50 or older with active or convalescent COVID-19.

The V call is TRBV6-5, the J call TRBJ1-4, with 7 bases that match TRBD1. In germline, CDR1 is MNHEY, CDR2 SVGAGI. With V trimmed by 6 bases and J by 7 bases, 8 bases remained unmatched. This CDR3 is 14 amino acids long. CDR3 nucleotides: TGTGCCAGCAGATTGACAGGGACGGGTGAAAAACTGTTTTTT. This gives the protein CASRLTGTGEKLFF.

The chain combines TRBV19 with TRBJ1-1, with D possibly matching TRBD1 (5 bases). Between the trimmed V and J ends, which lost 3 bases and 7 bases, there was a span of 15 bases. The CDR3 consists of 14 residues. Looked up from germline, CDR1 is LNHDA and CDR2 is SQIVND (reference sequence). The CDR3 is CASSIPSPQGEAFF. CDR3 DNA: TGTGCCAGTAGTATCCCCTCCCCGCAGGGTGAAGCTTTCTTT.

This clone has a handful of counts. The chain links TRBV11-2 to TRBJ2-2; unclear D gene. There are 14 residues in the CDR3. V shed 4 bases and J shed 1 base, with 7 bases lying between them. Germline CDR1 reads SGHAT; CDR2 reads FQNNGV. The CDR3 sequence is CASSSTENTGELFF. The CDR3 coding sequence is TGTGCCAGCAGCTCCACAGAGAACACCGGGGAGCTGTTTTTT.

The chain couples TRBV30 to TRBJ1-2; TRBD1 aligns across 7 bases. This CDR3 has 14 residues. Germline values: CDR1 GTSNPN, CDR2 SVGIG (reference sequence). The V and J ends lost 0 bases and 4 bases, in that order; junction bases with no gene match: 5. CDR3 residues: CAWSVLAGGYGYTF. CDR3 DNA sequence: TGTGCCTGGAGTGTACTCGCAGGGGGCTATGGCTACACCTTC.

This chain connects TRBV7-2 to TRBJ2-3; TRBD2 matches 9 bases. The V gene end was trimmed by 2 bases and the J gene end by 6 bases; junction bases not matched to a gene: 12. Germline V gene sequence: CDR1 SGHTA, CDR2 FQGNSA. The CDR3 covers 17 residues. In DNA, the CDR3 is TGTGCCAGCAGCTTAAGTTTGGCGGGGGGGGCGGTTGATACGCAGTATTTT. Protein product: CASSLSLAGGAVDTQYF.

CDR3 nucleotides: TGTGCCAGCAGCGTAGTGGACAGGGGGCCCTACGAGCAGTACTTC. Its translation: CASSVVDRGPYEQYF. The chain couples TRBV9 to TRBJ2-7; TRBD1 aligns across 11 bases. The CDR3 consists of 15 residues. After removal of 0 bases from V and 2 bases from J, the junction contained 1 base not matched to a gene. CDR1 and CDR2 (germline): SGDLS, YYNGEE. The variable domain in full, with the rest retrieved from reference TRBV9 and TRBJ2-7, is DSGVTQTPKHLITATGQRVTLRCSPRSGDLSVYWYQQSLDQGLQFLIQYYNGEERAKGNILERFSAQQFPDLHSELNLSSLELGDSALYFCASSVVDRGPYEQYFGPGTRLTVT.

The chain uses TRBV7-6 and TRBJ1-6; TRBD1 matches 7 bases. Losses at the gene ends were 5 bases for V and 12 bases for J; bases not matched to a gene: 13. The CDR3 is 15 residues long. CDR1 is SGHVS and CDR2 is FNYEAQ in the germline V gene. The DNA of the CDR3 is TGTGCCAGCAGCCCACGACAGGGTGGGATACGACCCCTCCACTTT. Its protein is CASSPRQGGIRPLHF.